The next 13 T cell receptor beta chains were all read from a single sample in a study of Graves' ophthalmopathy and Graves' hyperthyroidism. Researchers took RNA transcripts and amplified TCR beta CDR3 regions from them. First-round RT-PCR relied on HTBI primers, and a second-round multiplex PCR came next. One entry per CDR3 protein results from TCRdb running MiXCR on the multiplex PCR reads. The sample carries 150,000 or so distinct CDR3 sequences, approximately 38% recorded once. Sequenced: peripheral blood. The receptors stem from a woman in her 40s with Graves' ophthalmopathy.

This clonotype was detected ten times or more. The J gene is TRBJ2-5, the V gene TRBV15, with TRBD1 identical over 7 bases. The CDR3 runs to 15 residues. Germline CDR1 LNHNV, CDR2 YYDKDF (reference sequence). V shed 2 bases, J shed 5 bases, and the junction held 8 bases outside the gene matches. The CDR3: CATSRPHRGGETQYF. CDR3 in DNA: TGTGCCACCAGCAGACCCCACAGGGGCGGTGAGACCCAGTACTTC.

CDR3: CASSLFRGGSPLHF. The CDR3, as DNA: TGTGCCAGCAGCTTATTCAGAGGTGGCTCACCCCTCCACTTT. V gene TRBV11-3 combines with J gene TRBJ1-6; D call uncertain. Germline values: CDR1 SGHNT, CDR2 YENEEA. Trimming removed 2 bases from V and 10 bases from J, with 12 bases in between. The CDR3 sequence is 14 residues long.

This clonotype was observed at least ten times. V and J are TRBV5-1 and TRBJ2-7; 7 nucleotides agree with TRBD1. Germline V gene sequence: CDR1 SGHRS, CDR2 YFSETQ. This CDR3 region has 15 residues. The V and J ends lost 4 bases and 0 bases, in that order; junction bases with no gene match: 7. The DNA for the CDR3 is TGCGCCAGCAGCCCCCGTGGGACAGACTCCTACGAGCAGTACTTC. Its protein product is CASSPRGTDSYEQYF.

The rearrangement uses TRBV6-2 or TRBV6-3 and TRBJ1-5; D remains ambiguous. The V end lost 0 bases, the J end lost 3 bases, and 21 bases lay between the germline ends. The CDR3 runs 19 residues. The germline V gene encodes CDR1 MNHEY and CDR2 SVGEGT. In DNA, the CDR3 is TGTGCCAGCAGTTACTCGAACAGCCATAGGCAGGCTTACAATCAGCCCCAGCATTTT. Translated: CASSYSNSHRQAYNQPQHF.

J is TRBJ2-7 and V is TRBV28; the D gene is possibly TRBD2 (5 bases). The CDR3 totals 11 residues. CDR1 is MDHEN and CDR2 is SYDVKM in the germline V gene. V was shortened by 6 bases and J by 6 bases, with 9 bases between the two germline ends. Written as DNA, the CDR3 is TGTGCCAGCAGAACGGGGTCCGAGCAGTACTTC. Amino acids: CASRTGSEQYF. The full variable domain, with the rest looked up from reference TRBV28 and TRBJ2-7, is DVKVTQSSRYLVKRTGEKVFLECVQDMDHENMFWYRQDPGLGLRLIYFSYDVKMKEKGDIPEGYSVSREKKERFSLILESASTNQTSMYLCASRTGSEQYFGPGTRLTVT.

The chain carries TRBV6-5 and TRBJ1-1; D call uncertain. V was cut by 2 bases and J by 6 bases, with 4 bases left in between. The CDR3 totals 11 residues. Germline CDR1 is MNHEY and CDR2 is SVGAGI. The CDR3 bases are TGTGCCAGCAGTTACGAGGCTGAAGCTTTCTTT. Protein: CASSYEAEAFF.

This clonotype has a count of ten or more. The J gene is TRBJ2-7, the V gene TRBV4-1; D remains ambiguous. Germline values: CDR1 MGHRA, CDR2 YSYEKL. The CDR3 is 13 amino acids. Trimming removed 4 bases from V and 4 bases from J, with 11 bases in between. CDR3 in DNA: TGCGCCAGCAGCCTCATAGATTCATACGAGCAGTACTTC. It specifies CASSLIDSYEQYF.

In this sample, this clonotype turned up many times. This chain connects TRBV15 to TRBJ2-7, with TRBD1 matching over 9 bases. CDR3 length equals 16 residues. CDR1 LNHNV and CDR2 YYDKDF come from the germline V gene (reference sequence). Trimming at V came to 1 base and at J to 1 base, leaving 5 bases not matched to a gene. CDR3 DNA sequence: TGTGCCACCAGCAGAGTTGCAGGACAGGGGTCCTACGAGCAGTACTTC. This translates into CATSRVAGQGSYEQYF. The whole variable domain, filled in from reference TRBV15 and TRBJ2-7, reads DAMVIQNPRYQVTQFGKPVTLSCSQTLNHNVMYWYQQKSSQAPKLLFHYYDKDFNNEADTPDNFQSRRPNTSFCFLDIRSPGLGDTAMYLCATSRVAGQGSYEQYFGPGTRLTVT.

The chain employs TRBV6-2 or TRBV6-3 and TRBJ1-2, with 7 bases identical to TRBD1. Germline CDR1 MNHEY, CDR2 SVGEGT. The CDR3 has 15 residues. V dropped 7 bases and J dropped 1; count of bases not matched to a gene: 9. The CDR3 loop is CASMRRDSLNYGYTF. The CDR3 nucleotides are TGTGCCAGCATGCGGCGGGACAGTCTTAACTATGGCTACACCTTC.

Written as DNA, the CDR3 is TGTGCCAGCAGCTTAGACGGAGAGGACTATGGCTACACCTTC. Amino acid sequence: CASSLDGEDYGYTF. The chain recombines TRBV7-8 with TRBJ1-2; D remains unclear. CDR3 size: 14 residues. Germline CDR1 is SGHVS and CDR2 is FQNEAQ. Trimming pared 1 base from V and 3 bases from J, leaving 9 bases between.

The chain recombines TRBV12-3 or TRBV12-4 with TRBJ2-5; 10 bases map to TRBD2. V was clipped by 3 bases and J by 3 bases; unmatched bases: 10. This CDR3 has 17 residues. This chain's CDR3 is CASSLAGTGTSEETQYF. The DNA of the CDR3 is TGTGCCAGCAGTTTGGCGGGAACCGGGACTAGCGAAGAGACCCAGTACTTC.

The genes are TRBV9 and TRBJ2-7; 9 positions match TRBD1. J lost 5 bases, V lost 0 bases, and 9 bases had no gene match. The CDR3 is 16 amino acids. The germline gives CDR1 SGDLS, CDR2 YYNGEE. The CDR3 DNA sequence: TGTGCCAGCAGCGTAGTGGACGGGACAGGGTCCGACGAGCAGTACTTC. It specifies CASSVVDGTGSDEQYF.

The chain carries TRBV20-1 and TRBJ2-5, with 14 bases identical to TRBD2. The CDR3 extends over 14 amino acids. With V trimmed by 7 bases and J by 4 bases, 5 bases remained unmatched. Germline-derived CDR1 and CDR2 are DFQATT and SNEGSKA (reference sequence). CDR3 coding DNA: TGCAGTGTGAGACTAGCGGGGGGGCCAGAGACCCAGTACTTC. Amino acid sequence: CSVRLAGGPETQYF.